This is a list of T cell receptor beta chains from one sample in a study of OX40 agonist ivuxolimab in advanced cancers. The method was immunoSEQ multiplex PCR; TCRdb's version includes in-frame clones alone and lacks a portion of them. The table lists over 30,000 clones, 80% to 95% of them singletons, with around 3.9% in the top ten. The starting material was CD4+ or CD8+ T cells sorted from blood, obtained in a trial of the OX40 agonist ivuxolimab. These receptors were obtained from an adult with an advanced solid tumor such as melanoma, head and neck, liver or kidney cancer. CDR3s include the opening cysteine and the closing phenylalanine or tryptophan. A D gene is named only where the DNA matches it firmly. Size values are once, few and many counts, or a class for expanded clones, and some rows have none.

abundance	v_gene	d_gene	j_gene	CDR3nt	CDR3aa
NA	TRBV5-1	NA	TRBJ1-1	TGCGCCAGCAGCTCGGGAACTTTGAACACTGAAGCTTTCTTT	CASSSGTLNTEAFF
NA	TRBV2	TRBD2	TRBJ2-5	TGTGCCAGCAGTGAATTAGCGGGAGGACTCGCCGGGGAGACCCAGTACTTC	CASSELAGGLAGETQYF
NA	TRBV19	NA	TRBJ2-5	TGTGCCAGTAGTATGGAAGAGACCCAGTACTTC	CASSMEETQYF
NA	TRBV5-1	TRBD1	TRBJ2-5	TGCGCCAGCAGACCGGGACAGGGTGGGACCCAGTACTTC	CASRPGQGGTQYF
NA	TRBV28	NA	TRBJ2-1	TGTGCCAGCAGTTCCCCCCTAGCGCCACCCTACAATGAGCAGTTCTTC	CASSSPLAPPYNEQFF
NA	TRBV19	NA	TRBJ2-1	TGTGCCAGTAGAGCCGGGTCCCCCGGCAATGAGCAGTTCTTC	CASRAGSPGNEQFF
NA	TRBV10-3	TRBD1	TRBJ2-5	TGTGCCATCAGCACGGGACAGTACCAAGAGACCCAGTACTTC	CAISTGQYQETQYF
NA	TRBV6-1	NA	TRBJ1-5	TGTGCCAGCAGTGAAGCCGGGAAGGGAGGGTGGCCCCAGCATTTT	CASSEAGKGGWPQHF
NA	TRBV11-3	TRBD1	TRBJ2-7	TGTGCCAGCAGCCCCTCCGGGACAGGGGCCTACGAGCAGTACTTC	CASSPSGTGAYEQYF
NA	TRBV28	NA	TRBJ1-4	TGTGCCAGCAGCGGAACTACACCGGGCCACGAGAGGGAAAAACTGTTTTTT	CASSGTTPGHEREKLFF
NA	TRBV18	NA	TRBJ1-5	TGTGCCAGCTCACCGGTGGGTCAGGGTAGCAATCAGCCCCAGCATTTT	CASSPVGQGSNQPQHF
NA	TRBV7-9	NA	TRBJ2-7	TGTGCCAGCAGCCTCTCCTACGAGCAGTACTTC	CASSLSYEQYF
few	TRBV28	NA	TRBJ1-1	TGTGCCAGCAGCCTTATGGGCCAGCCCGAAAACACTGAAGCTTTCTTT	CASSLMGQPENTEAFF
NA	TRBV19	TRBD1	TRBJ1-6	TGTGCCAGTAGTCCAACCAGGGGGTGGAATTCACCCCTCCACTTT	CASSPTRGWNSPLHF
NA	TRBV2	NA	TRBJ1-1	TGTGCCAGCACCAAGGGGGTGGCGGGAGGGATGAACACTGAAGCTTTCTTT	CASTKGVAGGMNTEAFF
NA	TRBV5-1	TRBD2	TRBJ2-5	TGCGCCAGCAGCTTGGGGTCTAGCGGGAGGGCCCATCAAGAGACCCAGTACTTC	CASSLGSSGRAHQETQYF
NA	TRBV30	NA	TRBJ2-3	TGTGCCTGGAGTACAGGGTTCGGCACAGATACGCAGTATTTT	CAWSTGFGTDTQYF
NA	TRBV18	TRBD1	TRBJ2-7	TGTGCCAGCTCACCACCCGGGACAGGGGGTTTCGAGCAGTACTTC	CASSPPGTGGFEQYF
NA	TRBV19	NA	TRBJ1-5	TGTGCCAGTAGTATGGCCTTGGGCATCAATCAGCCCCAGCATTTT	CASSMALGINQPQHF
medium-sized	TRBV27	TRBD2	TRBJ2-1	TGTGCCAGCAGTCCGAGAGCGGGAGGGCCCAATGAGCAGTTCTTC	CASSPRAGGPNEQFF
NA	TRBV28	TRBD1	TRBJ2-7	TGTGCCAGCAGTTTACAGGGGGATCCCTACGAGCAGTACTTC	CASSLQGDPYEQYF
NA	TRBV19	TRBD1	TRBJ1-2	TGTGCCAGTAGTGATTCAGGGAGACAGGGGAGTATCTATGGCTACACCTTC	CASSDSGRQGSIYGYTF
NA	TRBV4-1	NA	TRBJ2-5	TGCGCCAGCAGCCCCTCCGGGTGGAGAGAGACCCAGTACTTC	CASSPSGWRETQYF
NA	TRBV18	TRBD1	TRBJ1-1	TGTGCCAGCTCACCACGGGGTTGGAGACAGGGGAATCATAACACTGAAGCTTTCTTT	CASSPRGWRQGNHNTEAFF
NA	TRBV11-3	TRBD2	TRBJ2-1	TGTGCCAGCAGCTTAGATGCTGACGGGGGGAGGGAGCAGTTCTTC	CASSLDADGGREQFF
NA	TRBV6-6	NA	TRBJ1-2	TGTGCCAGCATCCCAGACAGAGACTATGGCTACACCTTC	CASIPDRDYGYTF
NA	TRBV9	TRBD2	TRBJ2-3	TGTGCCAGCAGCGCACAGACCGGACTAGCGGGGGGGGATACGCAGTATTTT	CASSAQTGLAGGDTQYF
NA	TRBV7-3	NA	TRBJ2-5	TGTGCCAGCAGCTTAGATGGAGGGGAAGAGACCCAGTACTTC	CASSLDGGEETQYF
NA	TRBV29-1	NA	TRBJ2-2	TGCAGCGTTGGACAAGGGGCAGCGAACACCGGGGAGCTGTTTTTT	CSVGQGAANTGELFF
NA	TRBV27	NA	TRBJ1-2	TGTGCCAGCAGTTTAGAGGAGGGGGGGCATGGCTACACCTTC	CASSLEEGGHGYTF
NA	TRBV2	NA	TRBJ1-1	TGTGCCAGCGTGGAGGGGCGGAACACTGAAGCTTTCTTT	CASVEGRNTEAFF
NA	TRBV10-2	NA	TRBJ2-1	TGCGCCAGCAGTGAGTTGAGCGGGCCGAACTACAATGAGCAGTTCTTC	CASSELSGPNYNEQFF
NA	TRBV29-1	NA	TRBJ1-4	TGCAGCGTTCGCGACTATGAAAAACTGTTTTTT	CSVRDYEKLFF
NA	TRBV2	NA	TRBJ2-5	TGTGCCAGCAAACGGGGTGAGGAAGAGACCCAGTACTTC	CASKRGEEETQYF
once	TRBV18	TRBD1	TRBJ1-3	TGTGCCAGCTACGACAGGGTCTCTGGAAACACCATATATTTT	CASYDRVSGNTIYF
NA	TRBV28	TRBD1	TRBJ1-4	TGTGCCAGCAGACAGACCGGGACAGGGGTTTCGTTTTTT	CASRQTGTGVSFF
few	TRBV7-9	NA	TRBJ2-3	TGTGCCAGCAGCGCTACCGGCACAGATACGCAGTATTTT	CASSATGTDTQYF
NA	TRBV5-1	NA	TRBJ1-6	TGCGCCAGCAGCCGGGACTCCTCCGATAGCCTCCACTTT	CASSRDSSDSLHF
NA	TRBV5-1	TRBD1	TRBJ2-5	TGCGCCAGCGACCCGGGACAGGGGTACCAAGAGACCCAGTACTTC	CASDPGQGYQETQYF
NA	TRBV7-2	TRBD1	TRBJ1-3	TGTGCCAGCTCAAGGGAGACAGGGGGTTTCTCTGGAAACACCATATATTTT	CASSRETGGFSGNTIYF
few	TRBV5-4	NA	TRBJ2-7	TGTGCCAGCAGCTTGGGCCTAGACTACGAGCAGTACTTC	CASSLGLDYEQYF
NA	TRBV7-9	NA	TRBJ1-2	TGTGCCAGCAGCCAAGTTTCAGGGGTCTATGGCTACACCTTC	CASSQVSGVYGYTF
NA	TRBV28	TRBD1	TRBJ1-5	TGTGCCAGCAGTCCCAGGGGGGGCGAAACTCAGCCCCAGCATTTT	CASSPRGGETQPQHF